Listed here is a single T cell receptor beta chain. These data originate in a study of cytomegalovirus exposure and HLA in healthy donors. PCR employed 60 Vbeta and 13 Jbeta primers. Using immunoSEQ multiplex PCR, the repertoire was profiled, and TCRdb retains in-frame clones only, with some absent. The repertoire table contains 40,000 to 65,000 clones. This TCR derives from a man between 35 and 55 years old in good health and CMV-seropositive. The specimen was PBMCs.

Written as DNA, the CDR3 is TGTGCCAGCTCACCACCCCGACTAGCGGGGTTCACAGATACGCAGTATTTT. Protein: CASSPPRLAGFTDTQYF. V and J are TRBV18 and TRBJ2-3, with 11 bases aligning to TRBD2. This CDR3 region has 17 residues. Per the germline V gene, CDR1 is KGHSH and CDR2 is LQKENI. The V gene end was trimmed by 0 bases and the J gene end by 2 bases; junction bases not matched to a gene: 4.